This TCR beta chain derives from a study of T cells in Graves' hyperthyroidism and ophthalmopathy. The V segment lost 2 bases and the J segment 3 bases; nucleotides outside the gene matches: 1. The CDR3 consists of 14 residues. Germline-derived CDR1 and CDR2 are SGHAT and FQNNGV. It was RNA transcripts that yielded the amplified TCR beta CDR3 regions. The TCR CDR3 first-round RT-PCR relied on the HTBI primer set. Using its own MiXCR run on the multiplex PCR reads, TCRdb lists one record per CDR3 protein. The sample carries approximately 400,000 distinct CDR3 sequences, approximately 15% recorded once.

V and J are TRBV11-2 and TRBJ1-1, with 9 bases fitting TRBD1. The TCR was taken from a woman aged 18-29 years with Graves' hyperthyroidism. Input material: blood. CDR3 sequence reads: CASSLTGGHTEAFF. In DNA form, the CDR3 reads TGTGCCAGCAGCTTAACAGGGGGCCACACTGAAGCTTTCTTT.